This TCR beta chain was retrieved from a study of blood T cell repertoires in COVID-19. Study at large: In each case, the material was cDNA or gDNA derived from T cells, B-cell-depleted T cells, or PBMCs.

Germline V gene data show CDR1 as SGHRS and CDR2 as YFSETQ. The V end lost 4 bases, the J end lost 0 bases, and 9 bases lay between the germline ends. The CDR3 covers 14 residues. The table came from immunoSEQ multiplex PCR; TCRdb's copy has only in-frame clones and leaves some out. The sample lists about 190,000 clones; approximately 78% were seen once. The genes are TRBV5-1 and TRBJ2-3; D not resolved. The clonotype was recovered from a woman of 80 years or more with active or convalescent COVID-19. Material for sequencing was peripheral blood. The CDR3 here is CASSPSDSTDTQYF. The CDR3 DNA is TGCGCCAGCAGCCCGAGCGACAGCACAGATACGCAGTATTTT.